These 20 T cell receptor beta chains originate from one sample sequenced in a study of blood T cell repertoires in COVID-19. Clones were read by immunoSEQ multiplex PCR, and TCRdb kept only the in-frame ones, dropping some. The sample consists of roughly 53,000 clones, approximately 90% of them appearing once. The source material was peripheral blood. The receptors originated from a human donor in a cohort sampled during active COVID-19.

This clone was seen a few times. V usage is TRBV30 and J usage is TRBJ1-2, with 7 bases lining up with TRBD1. Germline V gene sequence: CDR1 GTSNPN, CDR2 SVGIG (reference sequence). This CDR3 contains 12 residues. J gave up 4 bases and V 6 bases, and 5 bases lay outside the gene matches. CDR3 loop: CACNRGIYGYTF. CDR3 bases: TGTGCCTGCAACAGGGGAATCTATGGCTACACCTTC.

The chain employs TRBV28 and TRBJ2-3; 15 nucleotides align to TRBD2. The germline gives CDR1 MDHEN, CDR2 SYDVKM. V lost 4 bases to trimming and J lost 3 bases; unmatched junction nucleotides: 2. This CDR3 is built from 16 residues. The CDR3: CASSSGLAGGTDTQYF. The CDR3 coding sequence is TGTGCCAGCAGTTCTGGACTAGCGGGAGGGACAGATACGCAGTATTTT.

The chain employs TRBV7-3 and TRBJ2-3; TRBD1 aligns across 8 bases. The CDR3 has 16 residues. The germline CDR1 and CDR2 sequences are SGHTA and FQGTGA. The V segment lost 3 bases and the J segment 0 bases; nucleotides outside the gene matches: 5. DNA for the CDR3: TGTGCCAGCAGCTTGAACAGGGGGACCAGCACAGATACGCAGTATTTT. Its translation: CASSLNRGTSTDTQYF.

The chain uses TRBV2 and TRBJ2-7; D ambiguous. The germline V gene has CDR1 SNHLY and CDR2 FYNNEI. The CDR3 loop spans 12 amino acids. The ends were cut back, 2 bases at V and 4 bases at J, with 6 bases in the middle. This CDR3 reads CASSETRYEQYF. CDR3 coding DNA: TGTGCCAGCAGTGAAACGAGATACGAGCAGTACTTC.

The genes are TRBV6-5 and TRBJ2-2, with 8 positions matching TRBD1. J lost 4 bases, V lost 6 bases, and 4 bases had no gene match. The germline V gene encodes CDR1 MNHEY and CDR2 SVGAGI. The CDR3 is 14 amino acids. The CDR3 loop reads CASRGQGFTGELFF. For the CDR3, the DNA is TGTGCCAGCAGAGGACAGGGTTTCACCGGGGAGCTGTTTTTT.

This rearrangement joins TRBV6-5 to TRBJ1-6; D is perhaps TRBD1 (6 bases). There are 15 residues in the CDR3. Between the trimmed V and J ends, which lost 5 bases and 7 bases, there was a span of 15 bases. The germline V gene has CDR1 MNHEY and CDR2 SVGAGI. The CDR3 protein is CASSTTGNLNSPLHF. In DNA form, the CDR3 reads TGTGCCAGCAGTACCACAGGGAATTTGAATTCACCCCTCCACTTT.

The chain uses TRBV28 and TRBJ1-3; 7 bases line up with TRBD1. Germline lookup yields CDR1 MDHEN and CDR2 SYDVKM. With V trimmed by 6 bases and J by 0 bases, 17 bases remained unmatched. The CDR3 totals 19 residues. DNA for the CDR3: TGTGCCAGCAGCTCGACAGGGAGTTATTTGAGCTACTCTGGAAACACCATATATTTT. Amino acid sequence: CASSSTGSYLSYSGNTIYF.

This clone was observed a single time. The chain carries TRBV3-1 (or the pseudogene TRBV3-2) and TRBJ2-7; D gene uncertain. The V and J ends lost 1 base and 9 bases respectively, with 10 bases between them. CDR1 and CDR2 from the germline V gene are LGHDT and YNNKEL (reference sequence). This CDR3 is built from 12 residues. Written as DNA, the CDR3 is TGTGCCAGCAGCCAAGGAGGAAAAGCGCAGTACTTC. Amino acids: CASSQGGKAQYF.

This clone has only one observation. This chain links TRBV3-1 (or the pseudogene TRBV3-2) with TRBJ2-1; 7 bases are shared with TRBD1. Trimming removed 4 bases from V and 4 bases from J; junction bases left unmatched: 7. Germline assignment: CDR1 LGHDT and CDR2 YNNKEL (reference sequence). The CDR3 spans 15 residues. Here the CDR3 DNA reads TGTGCCAGCAGCCTCGGGACAGCGGTTTACAATGAGCAGTTCTTC. Translation gives CASSLGTAVYNEQFF.

The V call is TRBV7-2, the J call TRBJ2-7; D unclear. Germline CDR1 reads SGHTA; CDR2 reads FQGNSA. V was shortened by 6 bases and J by 0 bases, with 12 bases between the two germline ends. The CDR3 sequence is 14 residues long. The CDR3 region has the DNA TGTGCCAGCAGTCTAGATCGCGGCTCCTACGAGCAGTACGTC. Amino acid sequence: CASSLDRGSYEQYV.

The chain recombines TRBV5-1 with TRBJ1-3; D is undetermined. Trimming left V 4 bases short and J 0 bases short, with 14 bases between. The CDR3 loop spans 16 amino acids. CDR1 and CDR2 (germline): SGHRS, YFSETQ. Here the CDR3 DNA reads TGCGCCAGCAGCCCGGATGGAGCGATCTCTGGAAACACCATATATTTT. Its translation: CASSPDGAISGNTIYF. The full variable domain, in which reference TRBV5-1 and TRBJ1-3 provide the parts outside the CDR3, is KAGVTQTPRYLIKTRGQQVTLSCSPISGHRSVSWYQQTPGQGLQFLFEYFSETQRNKGNFPGRFSGRQFSNSRSEMNVSTLELGDSALYLCASSPDGAISGNTIYFGEGSWLTVV.

The chain uses TRBV25-1 and TRBJ2-1, with TRBD2 identical over 11 bases. Trimming removed 4 bases from V and 7 bases from J; junction bases left unmatched: 3. Germline values: CDR1 MGHDK, CDR2 SYGVNS. This CDR3 spans 14 amino acids. For the CDR3, the DNA is TGTGCCAGCAGTGGGTTAGCGGGAGGGAATGAGCAGTTCTTC. Protein product: CASSGLAGGNEQFF. Using reference TRBV25-1 and TRBJ2-1 for the parts outside the CDR3, the full variable domain is EADIYQTPRYLVIGTGKKITLECSQTMGHDKMYWYQQDPGMELHLIHYSYGVNSTEKGDLSSESTVSRIRTEHFPLTLESARPSHTSQYLCASSGLAGGNEQFFGPGTRLTVL.

V usage is TRBV4-2 and J usage is TRBJ2-7; 9 bases agree with TRBD2. CDR3 length: 15 residues. V lost 1 base to trimming and J lost 4 bases; unmatched junction nucleotides: 5. The germline CDR1 and CDR2 sequences are LGHNA and YNFKEQ. The CDR3 DNA sequence: TGTGCCAGCAGCCAAGCTCGGCTAGCGGGGTACGAGCAGTACTTC. The encoded protein is CASSQARLAGYEQYF.

V is TRBV19 and J is TRBJ2-2; 9 bases are a match to TRBD1. Germline CDR1 LNHDA, CDR2 SQIVND (reference sequence). V shed 5 bases and J 4 bases; nucleotides not matched to a gene: 8. The CDR3 totals 16 residues. CDR3: CASSWDRDRGTGELFF. The CDR3 DNA reads as TGTGCCAGTAGTTGGGACAGGGATCGGGGCACCGGGGAGCTGTTTTTT.

The chain combines TRBV6-1 with TRBJ2-7, with 7 nucleotides matching TRBD1. CDR1 MNHNS and CDR2 SASEGT come from the germline V gene. The CDR3 contains 15 residues. V trimming: 2 bases; J trimming: 3 bases; junction bases outside the gene matches: 7. Here the CDR3 reads CASSERGTEFYEQYF. The CDR3 DNA is TGTGCCAGCAGTGAAAGGGGGACAGAGTTCTACGAGCAGTACTTC.

This chain joins TRBV11-2 and TRBJ2-7; 9 nucleotides agree with TRBD2. This CDR3 spans 13 amino acids. Germline lookup yields CDR1 SGHAT and CDR2 FQNNGV. For the CDR3, the DNA is TGTGCCAGCAGCTTAGCAAGCGGGGGGATAAGCGTAGTC. Translating gives CASSLASGGISVV.

This chain uses TRBV30 with TRBJ2-3, with no clear D. The CDR3 loop spans 14 amino acids. V lost 0 bases, J lost 1 base, and 8 bases lay in between. CDR1 is GTSNPN and CDR2 is SVGIG in the germline V gene (reference sequence). This chain's CDR3 is CAWSVNGGTDTQYF. In DNA, the CDR3 is TGTGCCTGGAGTGTCAACGGAGGCACAGATACGCAGTATTTT.

For the CDR3, the DNA is TGTGCCAGCAGTGAAGGGGACAGTTACACAGATACGCAGTATTTT. Encoded protein: CASSEGDSYTDTQYF. V usage is TRBV2 and J usage is TRBJ2-3; 7 bases line up with TRBD1. The CDR3 covers 15 residues. With V trimmed by 1 base and J by 2 bases, 3 bases remained unmatched. Per the germline V gene, CDR1 is SNHLY and CDR2 is FYNNEI.

The V call is TRBV28, the J call TRBJ2-3, with 8 bases fitting TRBD2. Unmatched junction bases numbered 13, after V lost 6 bases and J lost 2 bases. Germline CDR1 is MDHEN and CDR2 is SYDVKM. The CDR3 length is 17 residues. The CDR3 reads CASSQASSGTYTDTQYF. The CDR3 DNA reads TGTGCCAGCAGCCAAGCGAGTAGCGGGACTTACACAGATACGCAGTATTTT.

The chain recombines TRBV5-4 with TRBJ2-4; possibly TRBD2 for D (7 bases). The length of the CDR3 is 15 residues. The germline V and J ends were trimmed by 2 bases and 4 bases, with 13 bases remaining between them. CDR1 and CDR2 (germline): SGHNT, YYREEE (reference sequence). The CDR3 region has the DNA TGTGCCAGCAGCTTCGAGGGGGGGAGGAAAAACATTCAGTACTTC. Encoded protein: CASSFEGGRKNIQYF.